This T cell receptor beta chain was recorded in a study of T-cell memory formation after mild COVID-19. TCRdb analysed the 5' RACE reads with MiXCR anew, one entry per CDR3 protein. The sample gives roughly 300,000 distinct CDR3 sequences, roughly 8.2% of which show up once; about 20% is in the top ten. Findings of the study overall: Cross-reactive memory seemingly joined, as some responding clones were found in pre-infection memory.

In regard to this clonotype: Its antigen remains unidentified. One end of the junction fails to match germline, which may point to a read error.

Per germline, CDR1 GTSNPN and CDR2 SVGIG (reference sequence). The CDR3 is 12 amino acids. The rearrangement uses TRBV30 and TRBJ2-7; D gene ambiguous. Specimen: PBMCs or a T cell subset sorted from them (not recorded which). The TCR sequence derives from a man younger than 35 who had mild COVID-19 (a few samples of this study predate the infection). Cell type and time point are not known. In nucleotides, the CDR3 is TGTGACTGGAGTGTTTCCCCCAGCGAGCAGTACTTC. Translating gives CDWSVSPSEQYF. Looking up the rest from reference TRBV30 and TRBJ2-7 gives the full variable domain: SQTIHQWPATLVQPVGSPLSLECTVEGTSNPNLYWYRQAAGRGLQLLFYSVGIGQISSEVPQNLSASRPQDRQFILSSKKLLLSDSGFYLCDWSVSPSEQYFGPGTRLTVT.